This T cell receptor (beta chain) was captured in a study of blood T cells in healthy people across ages. The sample holds a few counts of this clonotype. Germline V gene sequence: CDR1 SEHNR, CDR2 FQNEAQ (reference sequence). The germline V and J ends were trimmed by 11 bases and 9 bases, with 16 bases remaining between them. The CDR3 is made up of 11 amino acids. Sample-barcoded 5' priming and a J-beta primer mix drove a second PCR of roughly 6 to 12 cycles. The template-switch adaptor was a 5' adaptor with 12 random nucleotides. It tagged each cDNA molecule. TCRdb re-called the 5' RACE reads with MiXCR, one entry per CDR3 protein. The sample shows 600,000 to 900,000 distinct CDR3 sequences, 20% to 30% of them seen only once. These same records also appear under a second study, on T cells of mothers and their children. Turning to that study: Second-PCR amplification with M1S added sample barcodes and 2-4 random nucleotides.

Sequenced input: blood. The V and J genes are TRBV7-9 and TRBJ1-1; D is possibly TRBD1 (5 bases). The origin of this receptor is a boy younger than 18 in good health. The CDR3 region has the DNA TGTGCCCTCGATCTGACAGAAAAAGCTTTCTTT. Protein: CALDLTEKAFF.